These 12 T cell receptor beta chains were all obtained from the same sample, sequenced in a study of radiotherapy plus CTLA-4 blockade in lung cancer. Some clones are missing from TCRdb's copy, which holds only in-frame ones; the method was immunoSEQ multiplex PCR. This sample has around 59,000 clones, with around 80% found just once. The source material was peripheral blood, sampled from a patient treated with radiotherapy plus ipilimumab. These receptors all come from a human donor with non-small cell lung cancer who had a partial response to radiotherapy plus ipilimumab.

This clone ranks as medium-sized. The V gene is TRBV5-6, the J gene TRBJ1-1; D unclear. Trimming stripped 0 bases from V and 8 bases from J, with 8 bases between. Per germline, CDR1 SGHDT and CDR2 YYEEEE. The CDR3 is 12 amino acids. This chain's CDR3 is CASSLVGLEAFF. The CDR3 coding sequence is TGTGCCAGCAGCTTGGTTGGGCTAGAAGCTTTCTTT.

The chain couples TRBV2 to TRBJ1-2, with TRBD1 identical over 7 bases. Germline lookup yields CDR1 SNHLY and CDR2 FYNNEI. The CDR3 contains 14 residues. The V and J ends lost 6 bases and 2 bases, in that order; junction bases with no gene match: 6. This chain's CDR3 is CASRTDRMNYGYTF. CDR3 coding DNA: TGTGCCAGCAGGACGGACAGGATGAACTATGGCTACACCTTC.

The chain has TRBV11-3 and TRBJ2-2, with 11 nucleotides matching TRBD1. The V and J ends lost 5 bases and 4 bases, in that order; junction bases with no gene match: 12. Germline V gives CDR1 SGHNT, CDR2 YENEEA. CDR3 length equals 18 residues. As DNA, the CDR3 is TGTGCCAGCAGCCAGGAAGCCCCCGGGACAGGGGGCACCGGGGAGCTGTTTTTT. The encoded protein is CASSQEAPGTGGTGELFF.

V gene TRBV2 combines with J gene TRBJ2-5; 7 bases map to TRBD1. The CDR3 extends over 16 amino acids. The V and J ends lost 0 bases and 1 base, in that order; junction bases with no gene match: 5. The V gene's germline CDR1 is SNHLY and CDR2 FYNNEI. CDR3 in DNA: TGTGCCAGCAGTGAAGCTTTTTGGGACAGCCAAGAGACCCAGTACTTC. Protein: CASSEAFWDSQETQYF.

This clone was found once. The chain carries TRBV6-5 and TRBJ2-5, with a tentative D call TRBD1 (5 bases). Judging by the DNA end, TRBJ2-7 fits better; the J call may be wrong. The CDR3 sequence is 13 residues long. In germline, CDR1 is MNHEY, CDR2 SVGAGI. Here the CDR3 reads CASRRQSNYEQYF. The CDR3 bases are TGTGCCAGCAGAAGACAGTCGAACTACGAGCAGTACTTC.

The V and J genes are TRBV19 and TRBJ1-2; D unresolved. Germline CDR1 is LNHDA and CDR2 is SQIVND (reference sequence). This CDR3 has 13 amino acids. The V and J ends lost 0 bases and 5 bases respectively, with 7 bases between them. The CDR3 nucleotides read TGTGCCAGTAGTATAGATCGCGGATATGGCTACACCTTC. Protein sequence: CASSIDRGYGYTF.

J is TRBJ2-1 and V is TRBV9, with 12 nucleotides matching TRBD2. The germline gives CDR1 SGDLS, CDR2 YYNGEE. The CDR3 contains 16 residues. Trimming cost V 1 base and J 8 bases; bases outside gene matches: 7. In DNA form, the CDR3 reads TGTGCCAGCAGCGTACGCGCTAGCGGGAGGGCCGATGAGCAGTTCTTC. It encodes CASSVRASGRADEQFF.

The V call is TRBV19, the J call TRBJ2-7, with D uncertain. This CDR3 has 15 residues. Germline V gene sequence: CDR1 LNHDA, CDR2 SQIVND (reference sequence). The germline V and J ends were trimmed by 1 base and 4 bases, with 14 bases remaining between them. The CDR3 DNA sequence: TGTGCCAGTAGTATAGCCCCGGCCGAGCGTTACGAGCAGTACTTC. This codes for CASSIAPAERYEQYF.

The rearrangement links TRBV7-2 to TRBJ2-5; 9 bases align to TRBD2. The junction had 6 bases not matched to a gene; V was cut back by 4 bases and J by 6 bases. Germline V CDR1 and CDR2: SGHTA, FQGNSA. The CDR3 spans 14 residues. The CDR3: CASSSLAGLQTQYF. CDR3 DNA: TGTGCCAGCAGCTCCCTAGCGGGGTTACAGACCCAGTACTTC.

This clone is a singleton in its sample. The V gene is TRBV5-6, the J gene TRBJ2-3; 8 bases align to TRBD2. The ends lost 8 bases at V and 3 bases at J; junction bases unmatched: 5. The CDR3 loop spans 13 amino acids. Germline V gene lookup returns CDR1 SGHDT and CDR2 YYEEEE. The CDR3, as DNA: TGTGCCAGTGGACTAGCCGATACAGATACGCAGTATTTT. Translated, it gives CASGLADTDTQYF.

J is TRBJ1-1 and V is TRBV5-6; 9 nucleotides line up with TRBD1. Germline V gene lookup returns CDR1 SGHDT and CDR2 YYEEEE. V shed 4 bases and J 1 base; nucleotides not matched to a gene: 5. There are 15 residues in the CDR3. The chain's CDR3 is CASSQLDRGNTEAFF. DNA for the CDR3: TGTGCCAGCAGCCAACTGGACAGGGGGAACACTGAAGCTTTCTTT.

This clone was seen a few times. The chain has TRBV4-3 and TRBJ2-7; 7 bases are a match to TRBD1. Germline CDR1 and CDR2: LGHNA and YSLEER. Trimming cost V 1 base and J 1 base; bases outside gene matches: 1. The CDR3 runs 14 residues. For the CDR3, the DNA is TGCGCCAGCAGCCAAGGACAGGGTTCCTACGAGCAGTACTTC. Protein: CASSQGQGSYEQYF.